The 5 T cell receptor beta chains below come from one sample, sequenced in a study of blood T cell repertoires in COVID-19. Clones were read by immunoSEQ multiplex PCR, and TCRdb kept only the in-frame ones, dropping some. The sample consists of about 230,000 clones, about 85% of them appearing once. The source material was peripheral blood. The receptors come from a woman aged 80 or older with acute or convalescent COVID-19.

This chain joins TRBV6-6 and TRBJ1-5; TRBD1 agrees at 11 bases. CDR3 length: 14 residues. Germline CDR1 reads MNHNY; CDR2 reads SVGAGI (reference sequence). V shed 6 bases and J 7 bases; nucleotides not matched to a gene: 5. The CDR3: CASRGTGGWQPQHF. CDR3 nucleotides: TGTGCCAGCAGGGGGACAGGGGGTTGGCAGCCCCAGCATTTT.

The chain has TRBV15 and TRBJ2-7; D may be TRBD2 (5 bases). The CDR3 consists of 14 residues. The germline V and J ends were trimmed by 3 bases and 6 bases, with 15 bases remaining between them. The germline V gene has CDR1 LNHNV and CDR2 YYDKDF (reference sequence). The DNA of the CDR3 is TGTGCCACCAGCAGCGGCTCGGATCGGGGCGAGCAGTACTTC. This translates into CATSSGSDRGEQYF.

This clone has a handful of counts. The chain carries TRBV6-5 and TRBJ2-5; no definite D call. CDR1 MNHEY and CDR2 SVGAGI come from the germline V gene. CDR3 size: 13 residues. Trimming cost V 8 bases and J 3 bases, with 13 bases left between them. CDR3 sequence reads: CASSLGTKETQYF. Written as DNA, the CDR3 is TGTGCCAGCTCCCTAGGTACAAAAGAGACCCAGTACTTC.

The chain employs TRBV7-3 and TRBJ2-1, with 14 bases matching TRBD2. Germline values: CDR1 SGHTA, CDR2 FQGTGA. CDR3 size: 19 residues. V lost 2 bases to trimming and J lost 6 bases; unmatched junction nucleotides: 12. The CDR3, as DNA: TGTGCCAGCAGCTTACGGGCGGGACTAGCGGGGGCGGGATCCAATGAGCAGTTCTTC. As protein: CASSLRAGLAGAGSNEQFF.

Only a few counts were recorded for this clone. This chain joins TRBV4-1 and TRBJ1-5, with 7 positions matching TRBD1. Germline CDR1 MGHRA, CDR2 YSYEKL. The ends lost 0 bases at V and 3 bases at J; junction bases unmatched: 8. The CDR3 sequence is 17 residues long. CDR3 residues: CASSQDSSGGFNQPQHF. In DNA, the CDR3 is TGCGCCAGCAGCCAAGATTCGTCAGGGGGGTTCAATCAGCCCCAGCATTTT.